The 25 T cell receptor beta chains below were found in one sample sequenced in a study of CD8 T cells in ankylosing spondylitis. The antigens these receptors bind are not known. TCRdb reprocessed the 5' RACE reads with MiXCR, giving one entry per CDR3 protein. The sample has more than 650,000 distinct CDR3 sequences; 10% to 15% are singletons. Study-wide findings and caveats: The study identified a TCR beta motif of roughly eight highly homologous variants that appeared characteristic of ankylosing spondylitis blood.

Sequencing was carried out using blood, either unsorted or a sorted T cell fraction (not recorded which). The receptors originated from a male donor with ankylosing spondylitis.

The chain couples TRBV5-1 to TRBJ2-2; no definite D call. The CDR3 has 14 residues. CDR1 is SGHRS, CDR2 YFSETQ, per germline. V lost 0 bases, J lost 2 bases, and 5 bases lay in between. The CDR3 DNA is TGCGCCAGCAGCTTGGCTCAAAACACCGGGGAGCTGTTTTTT. Translating it yields CASSLAQNTGELFF. The variable domain in full, with the rest retrieved from reference TRBV5-1 and TRBJ2-2, is KAGVTQTPRYLIKTRGQQVTLSCSPISGHRSVSWYQQTPGQGLQFLFEYFSETQRNKGNFPGRFSGRQFSNSRSEMNVSTLELGDSALYLCASSLAQNTGELFFGEGSRLTVL.

This chain uses TRBV4-1 with TRBJ2-7; the D gene could be TRBD1 or TRBD2 (7 bases each). V gave up 5 bases and J gave up 1 base, with 18 bases separating them. The CDR3 covers 16 residues. Looked up from germline, CDR1 is MGHRA and CDR2 is YSYEKL. This CDR3 reads CASSTQGGMRSYEQYF. For the CDR3, the DNA is TGCGCCAGCAGCACCCAGGGGGGGATGCGGTCCTACGAGCAGTACTTC.

This clonotype was observed at least ten times. The chain employs TRBV7-9 and TRBJ2-1; 13 nucleotides align to TRBD2. J gave up 8 bases and V 1 base, and 5 bases lay outside the gene matches. Germline CDR1 is SEHNR and CDR2 is FQNEAQ (reference sequence). This CDR3 has 16 amino acids. The CDR3 region has the DNA TGTGCCAGCAGCTTAGAACTACTAGCGGGAGGGGATGAGCAGTTCTTC. Translated, it gives CASSLELLAGGDEQFF.

The chain employs TRBV20-1 and TRBJ2-1; D is possibly TRBD2 (6 bases). The CDR3 sequence is 13 residues long. Germline CDR1 is DFQATT and CDR2 is SNEGSKA (reference sequence). In nucleotides, the CDR3 is TGCAGCTCTACTCCCGGGACTCACCATGAGCAGTTCTTC. It codes for CSSTPGTHHEQFF.

There are a few counts of this clonotype. The V call is TRBV10-3, the J call TRBJ1-3, with TRBD1 identical over 7 bases. Germline loops: CDR1 ENHRY, CDR2 SYGVKD. CDR3 length equals 16 residues. V was pared by 2 bases and J by 7 bases, with 11 bases of the junction left unmatched. The CDR3 is CAISELTGTAFNTIYF. The CDR3 nucleotides read TGTGCCATCAGTGAGCTAACAGGGACAGCGTTTAACACCATATATTTT.

The chain recombines TRBV5-1 with TRBJ1-1; 10 positions match TRBD1. V was clipped by 2 bases and J by 5 bases; unmatched bases: 9. The CDR3 has 16 residues. Germline CDR1 reads SGHRS; CDR2 reads YFSETQ. The CDR3 loop is CASSFIRQGASTEAFF. CDR3 nucleotides: TGCGCCAGCAGCTTCATTCGACAGGGGGCGAGTACTGAAGCTTTCTTT.

This clonotype occurred many times. V gene TRBV29-1 combines with J gene TRBJ1-5, with 7 bases lining up with TRBD1. This CDR3 has 13 residues. Per germline, CDR1 SQVTM and CDR2 ANQGSEA. After removal of 4 bases from V and 5 bases from J, the junction contained 5 bases not matched to a gene. Here the CDR3 reads CSVAEGGHQPQHF. CDR3 coding DNA: TGCAGCGTTGCTGAAGGGGGCCATCAGCCCCAGCATTTT.

V and J are TRBV5-1 and TRBJ2-7; a weak D match, TRBD2 (5 bases). Germline CDR1 and CDR2: SGHRS and YFSETQ. CDR3 length: 15 residues. V lost 2 bases and J 3 bases, leaving 15 bases between the germline ends. CDR3 protein: CASSFPEGSSYEQYF. Written as DNA, the CDR3 is TGCGCCAGCAGCTTCCCCGAGGGATCCAGCTACGAGCAGTACTTC.

The table lists this clonotype with a few counts. V gene TRBV7-9 combines with J gene TRBJ2-2, with 10 bases aligning to TRBD2. Trimming removed 3 bases from V and 7 bases from J; junction bases left unmatched: 8. The CDR3 is 16 residues long. Germline CDR1 and CDR2: SEHNR and FQNEAQ (reference sequence). The CDR3 DNA reads as TGTGCCAGCAGCTTGAGGCTAGCGGGAGACAGCGGGGAGCTGTTTTTT. Translating gives CASSLRLAGDSGELFF.

This chain links TRBV7-2 with TRBJ2-5; D is ambiguous. The CDR3 extends over 14 amino acids. Germline V gene data show CDR1 as SGHTA and CDR2 as FQGNSA. With 3 bases removed from V and 2 bases from J, the gap between germline ends came to 10 bases. CDR3 in amino acids: CASSFIAAQETQYF. CDR3 nucleotides: TGTGCCAGCAGCTTTATCGCGGCTCAAGAGACCCAGTACTTC.

This clonotype came up a few times. The chain links TRBV7-9 to TRBJ1-1; TRBD1 is a possible D gene (5 bases). There are 16 residues in the CDR3. V lost 8 bases and J 2 bases, leaving 21 bases between the germline ends. Germline assignment: CDR1 SEHNR and CDR2 FQNEAQ (reference sequence). The DNA for the CDR3 is TGTGCCAGCTCCCTATATCAGGGACGGGATAACACTGAAGCTTTCTTT. Translated, it gives CASSLYQGRDNTEAFF.

A few counts support this clonotype. This chain joins TRBV7-2 and TRBJ1-5; D is undetermined. Trimming left V 0 bases short and J 7 bases short, with 13 bases between. Germline CDR1 reads SGHTA; CDR2 reads FQGNSA. The CDR3 has 15 amino acids. Written as DNA, the CDR3 is TGTGCCAGCAGCTTAGCGCCAGGCGCGGGCCAGCCCCAGCATTTT. This encodes CASSLAPGAGQPQHF. Drawing the rest from reference TRBV7-2 and TRBJ1-5, the complete variable domain is GAGVSQSPSNKVTEKGKDVELRCDPISGHTALYWYRQSLGQGLEFLIYFQGNSAPDKSGLPSDRFSAERTGGSVSTLTIQRTQQEDSAVYLCASSLAPGAGQPQHFGDGTRLSIL.

In this sample, this clonotype turned up many times. This chain joins TRBV7-9 and TRBJ2-3; D remains ambiguous. The V end was cut by 2 bases, the J end by 6 bases, with 12 bases between. The CDR3 has 14 amino acids. Per the germline V gene, CDR1 is SEHNR and CDR2 is FQNEAQ (reference sequence). The chain's CDR3 is CASSLIHNGDTQYF. The CDR3 DNA follows: TGTGCCAGCAGCTTAATCCATAATGGGGATACGCAGTATTTT. Using reference TRBV7-9 and TRBJ2-3 for the parts outside the CDR3, the full variable domain is DTGVSQNPRHKITKRGQNVTFRCDPISEHNRLYWYRQTLGQGPEFLTYFQNEAQLEKSRLLSDRFSAERPKGSFSTLEIQRTEQGDSAMYLCASSLIHNGDTQYFGPGTRLTVL.

This clonotype was seen a few times. The chain employs TRBV4-3 and TRBJ1-3; D remains ambiguous. The germline V gene has CDR1 LGHNA and CDR2 YSLEER. The V end lost 1 base, the J end lost 2 bases, and 9 bases lay between the germline ends. This CDR3 region has 15 residues. CDR3 region: CASSQGLTTGNTIYF. Here the CDR3 DNA reads TGCGCCAGCAGCCAAGGGCTTACTACTGGAAACACCATATATTTT.

V gene TRBV20-1 combines with J gene TRBJ1-2; 9 bases are shared with TRBD1. Germline V gives CDR1 DFQATT, CDR2 SNEGSKA (reference sequence). V lost 3 bases, J lost 4 bases, and 6 bases stayed unmatched. This CDR3 has 14 residues. This CDR3 is CSARRTGVSYGYTF. The DNA for the CDR3 is TGCAGTGCTAGGAGGACAGGGGTGAGCTATGGCTACACCTTC.

This clonotype was found many times. V and J are TRBV4-3 and TRBJ1-2; TRBD1 aligns across 11 bases. After removal of 2 bases from V and 4 bases from J, the junction contained 6 bases not matched to a gene. Looked up from germline, CDR1 is LGHNA and CDR2 is YSLEER. The CDR3 totals 16 residues. The CDR3 spells CASSQTDRGQAYGYTF. CDR3 nucleotides: TGCGCCAGCAGCCAAACGGACAGGGGGCAGGCCTATGGCTACACCTTC.

The V and J genes are TRBV5-6 and TRBJ1-1, with D perhaps TRBD1 (5 bases). Trimming took off 0 bases at V and 4 bases at J, with 16 bases between the two ends. The germline V gene has CDR1 SGHDT and CDR2 YYEEEE. The CDR3 has 16 residues. CDR3: CASSLGLGRVPTEAFF. DNA of the CDR3: TGTGCCAGCAGCTTGGGACTGGGGCGCGTTCCCACTGAAGCTTTCTTT.

This clonotype was observed a few times. This chain uses TRBV5-1 with TRBJ2-5, with 12 bases fitting TRBD1. V shed 2 bases, J shed 5 bases, and the junction held 7 bases outside the gene matches. Germline CDR1 is SGHRS and CDR2 is YFSETQ. CDR3 size: 16 residues. CDR3 DNA sequence: TGCGCCAGCAGCTTAACTGGGACAGGGGGCTGGGAGACCCAGTACTTC. Its protein product is CASSLTGTGGWETQYF.

The chain combines TRBV12-3 or TRBV12-4 with TRBJ2-2, with 8 bases fitting TRBD1. With V trimmed by 4 bases and J by 7 bases, 5 bases remained unmatched. This CDR3 spans 14 amino acids. CDR3: CASSSFGTGGELFF. CDR3 DNA: TGTGCCAGCAGTTCATTCGGGACAGGCGGGGAGCTGTTTTTT.

This clonotype was picked up a small number of times. The rearrangement links TRBV10-3 to TRBJ2-3, with 8 nucleotides matching TRBD2. V gave up 0 bases and J gave up 5 bases; unmatched junction bases: 7. From germline, CDR1 is ENHRY and CDR2 SYGVKD. The CDR3 extends over 16 amino acids. The CDR3: CAISESSREGLDTQYF. CDR3 in DNA: TGTGCCATCAGTGAGTCCTCCCGGGAGGGATTAGATACGCAGTATTTT.

This chain joins TRBV7-2 and TRBJ2-3; D call uncertain. The CDR3 runs to 14 residues. Trimming left V 4 bases short and J 4 bases short, with 12 bases between. CDR1 and CDR2 from the germline V gene are SGHTA and FQGNSA. The CDR3 protein is CASSSLLYADTQYF. DNA for the CDR3: TGTGCCAGCAGCTCACTTCTATACGCAGATACGCAGTATTTT.

This clonotype was observed a few times. The CDR3 spells CASSLEPSGSYNEQFF. The CDR3 DNA reads as TGTGCCAGCAGCTTAGAGCCTAGCGGGTCCTACAATGAGCAGTTCTTC. J is TRBJ2-1 and V is TRBV7-2, with 8 bases fitting TRBD2. Germline trimming cut 1 base from V and 1 base from J; bases unmatched to any gene: 3. Germline-derived CDR1 and CDR2 are SGHTA and FQGNSA. The CDR3 is 16 amino acids.

This sequence joins TRBV6-6 and TRBJ2-1; D possibly corresponds to TRBD1 (6 bases). Germline assignment: CDR1 MNHNY and CDR2 SVGAGI (reference sequence). V lost 8 bases, J lost 7 bases, and 12 bases lay in between. CDR3 length: 12 residues. CDR3 residues: CASAPRGNEQFF. CDR3 DNA sequence: TGTGCCAGCGCACCTAGGGGGAATGAGCAGTTCTTC.

This clonotype was counted ten times or more. The chain carries TRBV29-1 and TRBJ1-1, with D perhaps TRBD1 (5 bases). Trimming cost V 6 bases and J 11 bases, with 16 bases left between them. The CDR3 consists of 11 residues. The germline V gene encodes CDR1 SQVTM and CDR2 ANQGSEA. Here the CDR3 DNA reads TGCAGCGTCACGGGGTCAGGGAGGGCTTTCTTT. Its translation is CSVTGSGRAFF.

This clonotype was counted between two and nine times. CDR3 residues: CASTRGREKLFF. The CDR3, as DNA: TGTGCCAGTACAAGGGGGCGTGAAAAACTGTTTTTT. The rearrangement links TRBV6-6 to TRBJ1-4, with 7 bases matching TRBD1. The CDR3 is made up of 12 amino acids. The V gene end was trimmed by 9 bases and the J gene end by 7 bases; junction bases not matched to a gene: 5. The germline V gene has CDR1 MNHNY and CDR2 SVGAGI (reference sequence).